A single sample gave rise to the 13 T cell receptor beta chains below, sequenced in a study of blood T cell repertoires in COVID-19. Some clones are missing from TCRdb's copy, which holds only in-frame ones; the method was immunoSEQ multiplex PCR. The sample shows around 97,000 clones, roughly 79% of them seen only once. Sequenced: peripheral blood. These receptors originate from a man between 70 and 80 years old with acute or convalescent COVID-19.

This chain links TRBV28 with TRBJ2-7; 7 nucleotides agree with TRBD2. Unmatched junction bases numbered 4, after V lost 3 bases and J lost 2 bases. The germline CDR1 and CDR2 sequences are MDHEN and SYDVKM. The CDR3 runs to 14 residues. The CDR3 is CASSFGGSPYEQYF. The CDR3 DNA sequence: TGTGCCAGCAGTTTCGGCGGGAGCCCCTACGAGCAGTACTTC.

This sequence joins TRBV18 and TRBJ1-1; 7 bases map to TRBD1. With V trimmed by 7 bases and J by 1 base, 3 bases remained unmatched. Germline V CDR1 and CDR2: KGHSH, LQKENI. The length of the CDR3 is 13 residues. The CDR3 loop reads CASCQGENTEAFF. In DNA, the CDR3 is TGTGCCAGCTGCCAGGGGGAGAACACTGAAGCTTTCTTT.

This clone was seen more than once but under ten times. This rearrangement joins TRBV19 to TRBJ2-1; D gene unclear. V shed 2 bases and J shed 6 bases, with 5 bases lying between them. CDR1 LNHDA and CDR2 SQIVND come from the germline V gene (reference sequence). The CDR3 is made up of 12 amino acids. CDR3 coding DNA: TGTGCCAGTAGTATATTCGGCAATGAGCAGTTCTTC. Translated: CASSIFGNEQFF.

This clone has a single count. This chain joins TRBV6-5 and TRBJ1-2; 7 bases map to TRBD1. This CDR3 is 15 amino acids long. Looked up from germline, CDR1 is MNHEY and CDR2 is SVGAGI. The V gene end was trimmed by 0 bases and the J gene end by 4 bases; junction bases not matched to a gene: 5. CDR3: CASSYSAGGVYGYTF. Written as DNA, the CDR3 is TGTGCCAGCAGTTACTCGGCAGGGGGTGTCTATGGCTACACCTTC.

DNA for the CDR3: TGTGCCAGCAGCCCGACTAGCGGAGTTCACGAGCAGTACTTC. Protein product: CASSPTSGVHEQYF. V usage is TRBV3-1 (or the pseudogene TRBV3-2) and J usage is TRBJ2-7, with 9 bases lining up with TRBD2. From germline, CDR1 is LGHDT and CDR2 YNNKEL (reference sequence). The V gene end was trimmed by 4 bases and the J gene end by 5 bases; junction bases not matched to a gene: 6. This CDR3 is 14 amino acids long.

This chain connects TRBV5-1 to TRBJ2-7; TRBD1 matches at 11 bases. Per the germline V gene, CDR1 is SGHRS and CDR2 is YFSETQ. The CDR3 is made up of 18 amino acids. Trimming took 0 bases from V and 0 from J; bases not matched to a gene: 8. The CDR3 sequence: CASSLGSIGTGGSYEQYF. The CDR3 bases are TGCGCCAGCAGCTTGGGCAGCATCGGGACAGGGGGCTCCTACGAGCAGTACTTC.

This chain uses TRBV7-9 with TRBJ2-2; D may be TRBD1 (6 bases). The CDR3 length is 15 residues. Between the trimmed V and J ends, which lost 3 bases and 6 bases, there was a span of 14 bases. CDR1 is SEHNR, CDR2 FQNEAQ, per germline (reference sequence). For the CDR3, the DNA is TGTGCCAGCAGCTTGGGGCCCGCAGGGGCCGGGGAGCTGTTTTTT. Its protein product is CASSLGPAGAGELFF.

This rearrangement joins TRBV5-1 to TRBJ1-1, with TRBD1 identical over 9 bases. V lost 1 base to trimming and J lost 1 base; unmatched junction nucleotides: 2. The CDR3 length is 15 residues. Germline CDR1 reads SGHRS; CDR2 reads YFSETQ. The CDR3 loop reads CASSLLGQGNTEAFF. As DNA, the CDR3 is TGCGCCAGCAGCTTGCTGGGACAGGGGAACACTGAAGCTTTCTTT.

The chain employs TRBV29-1 and TRBJ2-1, with D perhaps matching TRBD1 (6 bases). The CDR3 is 14 residues long. Looked up from germline, CDR1 is SQVTM and CDR2 is ANQGSEA. V gave up 3 bases and J gave up 2 bases, with 11 bases separating them. CDR3 residues: CSVEFRGTYNEQFF. In DNA form, the CDR3 reads TGCAGCGTTGAGTTCAGGGGCACCTACAATGAGCAGTTCTTC.

The chain couples TRBV9 to TRBJ2-1, with 9 positions matching TRBD2. Unmatched junction bases numbered 15, after V lost 3 bases and J lost 2 bases. Germline CDR1 is SGDLS and CDR2 is YYNGEE. The CDR3 is 19 residues long. CDR3 in amino acids: CASSERPSFSGSAYNEQFF. The CDR3 coding sequence is TGTGCCAGCAGCGAAAGGCCGTCCTTTAGCGGGAGCGCCTACAATGAGCAGTTCTTC.

The chain recombines TRBV7-2 with TRBJ2-7; TRBD1 might be the D (5 bases). Trimming shortened V by 5 bases and J by 2 bases, and 16 bases separated the two germline ends. Germline V CDR1 and CDR2: SGHTA, FQGNSA. This CDR3 is 15 amino acids long. CDR3 coding DNA: TGTGCCAGCAGCCCAGCCAGGGCCTTGGCCTACGAGCAGTACTTC. Protein sequence: CASSPARALAYEQYF. The full variable domain, completed using reference TRBV7-2 and TRBJ2-7, is GAGVSQSPSNKVTEKGKDVELRCDPISGHTALYWYRQSLGQGLEFLIYFQGNSAPDKSGLPSDRFSAERTGGSVSTLTIQRTQQEDSAVYLCASSPARALAYEQYFGPGTRLTVT.

Written as DNA, the CDR3 is TGTGCCAGCAGCCCGACTAGCGGGGGGGCCGATACGCAGTATTTT. Encoded protein: CASSPTSGGADTQYF. The chain joins TRBV3-1 (or the pseudogene TRBV3-2) to TRBJ2-3; 14 bases align to TRBD2. The V gene's germline CDR1 is LGHDT and CDR2 YNNKEL (reference sequence). With V trimmed by 4 bases and J by 6 bases, 3 bases remained unmatched. This CDR3 comprises 15 residues.

The rearrangement links TRBV10-1 to TRBJ2-7; D is uncertain. The ends were cut back, 4 bases at V and 3 bases at J, with 19 bases in the middle. The length of the CDR3 is 16 residues. Germline V gene sequence: CDR1 WNHNN, CDR2 SYGVQD (reference sequence). In nucleotides, the CDR3 is TGCGCCAGCAGTGGAGGATTCCGTCGGATCGGCTACGAGCAGTACTTC. Translating it yields CASSGGFRRIGYEQYF.